This T cell receptor beta chain derives from a study of blood T cell repertoires in COVID-19 (dated by TCRdb to 2018 to 2020). Background on the whole study: Collaborator samples came from the United States, Italy and Spain and covered acute and convalescent phases of COVID-19. The prospective study material was composed of cDNA or gDNA derived from T cells, B-cell-depleted T cells, or PBMCs. Deeply sampled blood TCRbeta repertoires from subjects exposed to, actively infected with, or recovered from COVID-19 were included in the dataset. The repertoires were released in a freely available public database meant as a resource for research on the immune response to SARS-CoV-2. The samples were drawn from two sources: the first 160 participants of the ongoing ImmuneRACE study, and 950 to 1,500 subjects contributed by 6 global collaborators. The sample metadata nearly always contained a de-identified subject ID, COVID-19 status, age in years and sex. HLA class I and class II types, where available, came from metadata supplied by the sample provider rather than from assay-based typing. Study-level results and caveats: How much clinical and demographic metadata was included differed by source and by participant, and the metadata was provided uncurated.

CDR1 GTSNPN and CDR2 SVGIG were looked up in the germline V gene (reference sequence). Reading from cysteine to phenylalanine, the CDR3 counts 11 amino acids. The CDR3 DNA has 33 bases and is translated from base 1. A distance of 8 bases separates the germline ends of V and J, which lose 7 bases and 4 bases respectively. TCRbeta CDR3 regions were amplified from genomic DNA using the immunoSEQ Assay, a bias-controlled multiplex PCR. In the original analysis: The number of nucleated cells in each sample was estimated by amplification of reference gene primers within the assay. To quantify the absolute abundance of each unique TCRbeta CDR3 rearrangement, sequence reads were collapsed and filtered. Productive Simpson clonality was computed per sample as the square root of Simpson's diversity index over productive rearrangements. Drawn from immuneACCESS, this table holds only the in-frame rearrangements with V and J called that TCRdb kept. Clones are partly lost; checked studies trace under half to an unresolved V gene and leave the rest unexplained. V and J calls and clone size follow that table, whereas D and trimming were derived from the DNA. This sample holds 290,000 or so clones; roughly 90% were observed only once. Jointly, the top ten make up over 3.5% of the sample.

In the prospective study, participants were about 18 to 100 years old, resided in fewer than 25 geographic areas of the United States, and were enrolled through a virtual design. To assign participants to cohorts, the prospective study relied on clinical history that participants themselves reported in a screening survey and a study questionnaire. In the prospective study, whole blood, serum and a nasopharyngeal or oropharyngeal swab were collected from each participant by mobile phlebotomists. Over an approximately 2-month period, participants in the prospective study had the option of providing additional blood draws and questionnaires. Blood samples from the prospective study were shipped frozen or at room temperature prior to DNA extraction. Concerning this clone itself: This clone's antigen is unknown. Base qualities are not provided; no much larger clone lies one nucleotide away.

This receptor was obtained from a young woman with acute COVID-19. Sample: PBMCs or T cells enriched from blood (not recorded which). The sequence is built from TRBV30 and TRBJ2-1, with the identity of the D gene unclear. The DNA sequence follows: TGTGCCTCTTCCCAGTACAATGAGCAGTTCTTC. This translates into CASSQYNEQFF. Where the CDR3 stops, the reference TRBV30 and TRBJ2-1 genes take over; the full variable domain is SQTIHQWPATLVQPVGSPLSLECTVEGTSNPNLYWYRQAAGRGLQLLFYSVGIGQISSEVPQNLSASRPQDRQFILSSKKLLLSDSGFYLCASSQYNEQFFGPGTRLTVL.